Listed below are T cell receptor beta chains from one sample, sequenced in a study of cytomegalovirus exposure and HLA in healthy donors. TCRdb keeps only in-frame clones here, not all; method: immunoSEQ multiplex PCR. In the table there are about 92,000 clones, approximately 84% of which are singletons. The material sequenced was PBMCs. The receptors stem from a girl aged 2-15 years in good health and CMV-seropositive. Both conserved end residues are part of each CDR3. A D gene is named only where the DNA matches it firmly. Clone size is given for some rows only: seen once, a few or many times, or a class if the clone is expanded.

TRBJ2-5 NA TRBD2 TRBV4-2 TGTGCCAGCAGCCAAGAGTATGGACTAGCGGGAGGAACCCAGTACTTC CASSQEYGLAGGTQYF
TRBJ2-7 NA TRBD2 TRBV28 TGTGCCAGCAGTTTCTCTTCGGCGCGAACGGGAGGCCGACTTTACGAGCAGTACTTC CASSFSSARTGGRLYEQYF
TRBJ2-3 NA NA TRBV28 TGTGCCATCAAGATCCGGGATACGCAGTATTTT CAIKIRDTQYF
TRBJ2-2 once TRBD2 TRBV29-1 TGCAGCGTTGTTCTAGCGGGAGTCACCGGGGAGCTGTTTTTT CSVVLAGVTGELFF
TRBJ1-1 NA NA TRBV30 TGTGCCCGATCAGGGGTTTGGAATGAAGCTTTCTTT CARSGVWNEAFF
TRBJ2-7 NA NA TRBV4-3 TGCGCCAGCAGCCAAGATTCCGGAGTAGGTTCCTACGAGCAGTACTTC CASSQDSGVGSYEQYF
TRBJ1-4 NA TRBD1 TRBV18 TGTGCCAGCTCACCTCAGGGGGCGCCGTCTGAAAAACTGTTTTTT CASSPQGAPSEKLFF
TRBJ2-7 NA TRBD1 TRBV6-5 TGTGCCAGCAGTCCACGGACAGGGATCGAGCAGTACTTC CASSPRTGIEQYF
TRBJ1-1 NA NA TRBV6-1 TGTGCCAGCATTCTACACGGGGGTGCTGAAGCTTTCTTT CASILHGGAEAFF
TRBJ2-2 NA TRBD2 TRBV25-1 TGTGCCAGCACGAAAAGCGGGGGAACCGGGGAGCTGTTTTTT CASTKSGGTGELFF
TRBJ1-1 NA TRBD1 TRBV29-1 TGCAGCGGTGTAACAGGGGGCACTGAAGCTTTCTTT CSGVTGGTEAFF
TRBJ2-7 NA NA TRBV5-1 TGCGCCAGCAGCATCTCATCGGGGGATGTAGACGAGCAGTACTTC CASSISSGDVDEQYF
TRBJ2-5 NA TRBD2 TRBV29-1 TGCAGCGTTCCGTCCCAACTAGCGGTACAAGAGACCCAGTACTTC CSVPSQLAVQETQYF
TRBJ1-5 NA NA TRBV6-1 TGTGCCAGCAGTGAAGGGGTAGCTCAGCCCCAGCATTTT CASSEGVAQPQHF
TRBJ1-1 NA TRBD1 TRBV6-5 TGTGCCAGCAGAGGGACAGAGAACACTGAAGCTTTCTTT CASRGTENTEAFF
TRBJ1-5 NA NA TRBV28 TGTGCCAGCAGACTAAGTATCCTACACCGCCGGGTTGGCAATCAGCCCCAGCATTTT CASRLSILHRRVGNQPQHF
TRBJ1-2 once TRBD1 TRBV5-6 TGTGCCAGCAGCGGCGCCGGGACAGGCCTTTATGGCTACACCTTC CASSGAGTGLYGYTF
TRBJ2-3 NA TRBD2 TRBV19 TGTGCCAGTAGGACCCGCGGTGCGGGAGTAGCAGATACGCAGTATTTT CASRTRGAGVADTQYF
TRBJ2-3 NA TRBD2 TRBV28 TGTGCCAGCAGTTTCAAGAAGGCTAGCGGAGATCGGGATACGCAGTATTTT CASSFKKASGDRDTQYF
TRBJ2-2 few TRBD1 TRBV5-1 TGCGCCAGCAGCTTGTGGGGACAGACAACCGGGGAGCTGTTTTTT CASSLWGQTTGELFF
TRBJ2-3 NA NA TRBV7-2 TGTGCCAGCAGCTTATACACAGATACGCAGTATTTT CASSLYTDTQYF
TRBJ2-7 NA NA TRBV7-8 TGTGCCAGCAGCGGACAGTTAGAGCAGTACTTC CASSGQLEQYF
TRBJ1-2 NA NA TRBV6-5 TGTGCCAGCAGTTACGCCAGGGCTATCTTTGGCGGCTACACCTTC CASSYARAIFGGYTF
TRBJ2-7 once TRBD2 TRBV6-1 TGTGCCAGCAGTGAAGCGCGGGGGAGCGAGCAGTACTTC CASSEARGSEQYF
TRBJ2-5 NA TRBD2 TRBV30 TGTGCCTGGGCAGCGGGAGGTAGTCAGACCCAGTACTTC CAWAAGGSQTQYF
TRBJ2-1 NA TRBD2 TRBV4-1 TGCGCCAGCAGCCGCCTACGAGTTCTAGCGGGAGGGTTCATCTTC CASSRLRVLAGGFIF
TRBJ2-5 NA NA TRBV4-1 TGCGCCAGCAGCCAAGAGTTGGCATCCTCCAGAGGGGAGACCCAGTACTTC CASSQELASSRGETQYF
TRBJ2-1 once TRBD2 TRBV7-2 TGTGCCAGCAGCTTAGAACTAGCGGGTGGGGAAAATGAGCAGTTCTTC CASSLELAGGENEQFF
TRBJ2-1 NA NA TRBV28 TGTGCCAGCAGTTTAACGGAGGGGGGGCCCTACAATGAGCAGTTCTTC CASSLTEGGPYNEQFF
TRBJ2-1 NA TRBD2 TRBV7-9 TGTGCCAGCAGCTTCCTCGGACTAGCTAGCAATGAGCAGTTCTTC CASSFLGLASNEQFF
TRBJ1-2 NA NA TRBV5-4 TGTGCCAGCAGCTTGGAGGGGAACTATGGCTACACCTTC CASSLEGNYGYTF
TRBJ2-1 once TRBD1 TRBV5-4 TGTGCCAGCACCGGACAGGGCCTAGGATACAATGAGCAGTTCTTC CASTGQGLGYNEQFF
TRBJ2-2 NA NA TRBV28 TGTGCCAGCCAGGGGTTTACGAACACCGGGGAGCTGTTTTTT CASQGFTNTGELFF
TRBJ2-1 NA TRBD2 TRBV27 TGTGCCAGCAGTTTACCCAGACCAGCCTCCGGGACTAGCGGCTACAATGAGCAGTTCTTC CASSLPRPASGTSGYNEQFF
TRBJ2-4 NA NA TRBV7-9 TGTGCCAGCCAGGACATGGGGGGTAACATTCAGTACTTC CASQDMGGNIQYF
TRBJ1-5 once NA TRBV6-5 TGTGCCAGCAGCACGACAGGTGTGCCCCAGCATTTT CASSTTGVPQHF
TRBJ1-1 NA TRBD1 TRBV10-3 TGTGCCATCAGCCCGGAGGGGGCGAACACTGAAGCTTTCTTT CAISPEGANTEAFF
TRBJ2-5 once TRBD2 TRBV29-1 TGCAGCGTTGTTAGCGGGAGTATTGGGGAGACCCAGTACTTC CSVVSGSIGETQYF
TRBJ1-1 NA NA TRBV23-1 TGCGCCAGCAGTCAAGTCTCTTGTTACACTGAAGCTTTCTTT CASSQVSCYTEAFF
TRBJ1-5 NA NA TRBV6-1 TGTGCCAGCAGTGAAGCGTCCCAGATCACCCAGCATTTT CASSEASQITQHF
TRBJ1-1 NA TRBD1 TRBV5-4 TGTGCCAGCAGCTTGGGAGGCAGGGGGCTCGATAGCACTGAAGCTTTCTTT CASSLGGRGLDSTEAFF
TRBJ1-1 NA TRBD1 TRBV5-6 TGTGCCAGCAGCTCTCGCAGGGGGCTGAACACTGAAGCTTTCTTT CASSSRRGLNTEAFF
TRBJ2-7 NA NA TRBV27 TGTGCCAGCAGTTTATCGTCTACCACCTACGAGCAGTACTTC CASSLSSTTYEQYF
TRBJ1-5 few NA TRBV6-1 TGTGCCAGCAGTGATCCTCGGAGGAGGGGCGGACCTTATCAGCCCCAGCATTTT CASSDPRRRGGPYQPQHF
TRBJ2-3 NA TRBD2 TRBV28 TGTGCCAGCAGTCGGGAGGTCCAAGATACGCAGTATTTT CASSREVQDTQYF
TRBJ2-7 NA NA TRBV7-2 TGTGCCAGCAGACTAGCTACCGACTACGAGCAGTACTTC CASRLATDYEQYF
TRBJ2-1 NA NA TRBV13 TGTGCCAGCAGCTTAGGATCGGAGTACAATGAGCAGTTCTTC CASSLGSEYNEQFF
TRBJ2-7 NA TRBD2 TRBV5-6 TGTGCCAGCAGCTCCGGGGGAGGGGTAGATTTCGTGGACGAGCAGTACTTC CASSSGGGVDFVDEQYF
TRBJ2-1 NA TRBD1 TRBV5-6 TGTGCCAGCAGCGGACCCGGGACAGGGGCCAATGAGCAGTTCTTC CASSGPGTGANEQFF
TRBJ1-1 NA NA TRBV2 TGTGCCAGCAGTCCCGGGATGAACACTGAAGCTTTCTTT CASSPGMNTEAFF
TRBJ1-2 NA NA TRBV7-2 TGTGCCAGCAGCTTAGACAGGTCGGTAGGCTACACCTTC CASSLDRSVGYTF
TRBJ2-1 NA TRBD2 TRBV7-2 TGTGCCAGCAGCTTCGGGACTACCATACGGTATGAGCAGTTCTTC CASSFGTTIRYEQFF
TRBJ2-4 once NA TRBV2 TGTGCCAGCATGCGAACGCAGGGTGTGAGCATTCAGTACTTC CASMRTQGVSIQYF
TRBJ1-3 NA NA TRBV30 TGTGCCTGGAGGTCGGGGGGAATGGGAAACACCATATATTTT CAWRSGGMGNTIYF
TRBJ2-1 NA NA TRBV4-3 TGCGCCAGCAGCGCCCGACTAGGGCCCTACAATGAGCAGTTCTTC CASSARLGPYNEQFF
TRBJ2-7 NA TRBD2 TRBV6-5 TGTGCCAGCAGTTACAGCGTAGCGGGAGGGCCCTACGAGCAGTACTTC CASSYSVAGGPYEQYF